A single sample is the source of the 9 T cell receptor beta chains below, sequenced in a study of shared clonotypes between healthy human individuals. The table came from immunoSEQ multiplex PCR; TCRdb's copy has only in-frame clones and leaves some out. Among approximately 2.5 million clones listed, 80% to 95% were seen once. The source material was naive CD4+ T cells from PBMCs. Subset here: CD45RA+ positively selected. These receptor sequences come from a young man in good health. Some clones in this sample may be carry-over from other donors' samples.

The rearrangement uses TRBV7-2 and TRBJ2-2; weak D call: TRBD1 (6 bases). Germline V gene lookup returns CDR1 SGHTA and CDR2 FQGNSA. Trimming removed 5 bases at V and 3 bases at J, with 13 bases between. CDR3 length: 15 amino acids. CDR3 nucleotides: TGTGCCAGCAGCCCTGACAGGTTTTACACCGGGGAGCTGTTTTTT. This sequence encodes CASSPDRFYTGELFF.

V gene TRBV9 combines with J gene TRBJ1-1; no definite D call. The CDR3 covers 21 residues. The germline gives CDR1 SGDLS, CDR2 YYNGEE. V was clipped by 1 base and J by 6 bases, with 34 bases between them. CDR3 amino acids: CASSVSPFILANSLGLSEAFF. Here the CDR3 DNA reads TGTGCCAGCAGCGTAAGCCCCTTCATCCTCGCTAATTCCCTTGGTTTGTCTGAAGCTTTCTTT. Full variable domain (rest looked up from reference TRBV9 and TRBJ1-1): DSGVTQTPKHLITATGQRVTLRCSPRSGDLSVYWYQQSLDQGLQFLIQYYNGEERAKGNILERFSAQQFPDLHSELNLSSLELGDSALYFCASSVSPFILANSLGLSEAFFGQGTRLTVV.

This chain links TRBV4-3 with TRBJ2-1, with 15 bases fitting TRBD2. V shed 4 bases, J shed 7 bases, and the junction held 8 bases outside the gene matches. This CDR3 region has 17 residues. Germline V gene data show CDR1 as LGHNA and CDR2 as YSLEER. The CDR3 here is CASSRTTGLAGGNEQFF. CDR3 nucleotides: TGCGCCAGCAGCCGCACCACGGGACTAGCGGGAGGTAATGAGCAGTTCTTC.

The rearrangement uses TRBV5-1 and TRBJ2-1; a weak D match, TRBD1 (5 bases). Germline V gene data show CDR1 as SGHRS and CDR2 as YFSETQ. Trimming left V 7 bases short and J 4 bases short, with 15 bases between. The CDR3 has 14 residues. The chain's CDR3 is CASRRTTEYNEQFF. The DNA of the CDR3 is TGCGCCAGCCGGCGGACGACAGAGTACAATGAGCAGTTCTTC.

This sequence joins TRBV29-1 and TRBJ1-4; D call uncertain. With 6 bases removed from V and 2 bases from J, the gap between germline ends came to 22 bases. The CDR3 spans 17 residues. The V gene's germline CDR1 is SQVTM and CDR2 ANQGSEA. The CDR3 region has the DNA TGCAGCGTGCGGGGTCGAGGCGGTTGGGCCACTAATGAAAAACTGTTTTTT. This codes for CSVRGRGGWATNEKLFF.

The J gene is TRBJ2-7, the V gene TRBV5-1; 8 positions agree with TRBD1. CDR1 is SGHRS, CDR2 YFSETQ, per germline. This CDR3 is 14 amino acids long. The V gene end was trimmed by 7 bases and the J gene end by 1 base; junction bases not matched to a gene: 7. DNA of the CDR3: TGCGCCAGCCAAGGACAGGGAGCGTCCTACGAGCAGTACTTC. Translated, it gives CASQGQGASYEQYF.

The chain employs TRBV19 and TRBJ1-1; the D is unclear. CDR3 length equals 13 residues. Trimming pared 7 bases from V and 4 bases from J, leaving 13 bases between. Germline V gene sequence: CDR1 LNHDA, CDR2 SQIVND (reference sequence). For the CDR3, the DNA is TGTGCCAGTAACCCCTCGTGGGGCACTGAAGCTTTCTTT. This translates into CASNPSWGTEAFF.

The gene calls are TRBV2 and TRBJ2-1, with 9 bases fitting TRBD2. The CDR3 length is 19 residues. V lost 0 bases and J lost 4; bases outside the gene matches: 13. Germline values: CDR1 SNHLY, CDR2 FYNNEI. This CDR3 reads CASSEALVSSGREYNEQFF. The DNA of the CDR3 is TGTGCCAGCAGTGAAGCGCTTGTAAGTAGCGGGAGAGAGTACAATGAGCAGTTCTTC.

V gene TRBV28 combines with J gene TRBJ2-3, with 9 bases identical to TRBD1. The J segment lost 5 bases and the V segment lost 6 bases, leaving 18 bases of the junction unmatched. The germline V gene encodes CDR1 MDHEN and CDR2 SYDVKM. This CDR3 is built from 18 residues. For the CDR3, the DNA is TGTGCCAGCAGGACCACAGGGGGCCGGGTCACGGGGAGAGATACGCAGTATTTT. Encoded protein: CASRTTGGRVTGRDTQYF.